The 23 T cell receptor beta chains below all came from one sample that was sequenced in a study of blood T cell repertoires in COVID-19. Profiled with immunoSEQ multiplex PCR; TCRdb holds only in-frame clones, not every one. The sample consists of roughly 270,000 clones, approximately 85% of them appearing once. What was sequenced was peripheral blood. These receptors originate from a man between 18 and 35 years old with active or convalescent COVID-19.

V usage is TRBV27 and J usage is TRBJ2-3, with no clear D. Germline V lookup: CDR1 MNHEY, CDR2 SMNVEV (reference sequence). Trimming removed 6 bases at V and 1 base at J, with 8 bases between. The CDR3 spans 13 residues. CDR3 region: CASRQTGTDTQYF. In nucleotides, the CDR3 is TGTGCCAGCAGACAAACAGGCACAGATACGCAGTATTTT.

This clone was seen repeatedly, ten times or more. The chain combines TRBV11-2 with TRBJ1-6; no clear D gene. Germline CDR1 and CDR2: SGHAT and FQNNGV. V was cut by 5 bases and J by 7 bases, with 12 bases left in between. The CDR3 sequence is 14 residues long. The CDR3: CASSPREWNSPLHF. CDR3 DNA: TGTGCCAGCAGCCCAAGGGAGTGGAATTCACCCCTCCACTTT.

This chain joins TRBV12-2 and TRBJ2-1; no check of the table's D call, TRBD2, against the DNA was made. TRBV12-2 is annotated as a pseudogene. This CDR3 region has 16 residues. The CDR3 loop is CASRLTTHSNYNEQFF. The CDR3 DNA reads as TGTGCAAGTCGCCTAACTACACATTCGAACTACAATGAGCAGTTCTTC.

The chain has TRBV18 and TRBJ1-1, with 11 bases lining up with TRBD1. The germline V gene has CDR1 KGHSH and CDR2 LQKENI. The CDR3 consists of 15 residues. V was clipped by 4 bases and J by 5 bases; unmatched bases: 6. CDR3 protein: CASSRGQGGSTEAFF. CDR3 sequence (DNA): TGTGCCAGCTCACGGGGACAGGGGGGATCGACTGAAGCTTTCTTT.

V and J are TRBV6-6 and TRBJ1-2; 7 nucleotides align to TRBD1. Germline-derived CDR1 and CDR2 are MNHNY and SVGAGI (reference sequence). The CDR3 is 16 residues long. Trimming cost V 5 bases and J 3 bases; bases outside gene matches: 12. CDR3: CASSRHDRDPHYGYTF. The CDR3 DNA reads as TGTGCCAGCAGTCGACACGACAGGGATCCCCACTATGGCTACACCTTC.

The J gene is TRBJ1-6, the V gene TRBV11-2; D remains ambiguous. The germline gives CDR1 SGHAT, CDR2 FQNNGV. This CDR3 has 17 amino acids. Trimming stripped 9 bases from V and 4 bases from J, with 22 bases between. The CDR3 loop reads CASTGIEEVRYNSPLHF. CDR3 bases: TGTGCCAGTACCGGGATAGAAGAAGTCCGGTATAATTCACCCCTCCACTTT.

V usage is TRBV11-2 and J usage is TRBJ2-2; 9 bases are a match to TRBD2. Germline CDR1 SGHAT, CDR2 FQNNGV. V lost 5 bases to trimming and J lost 6 bases; unmatched junction nucleotides: 4. CDR3 length: 14 amino acids. CDR3 sequence: CASSRGLASGELFF. CDR3 nucleotides: TGTGCCAGCAGCCGGGGACTAGCCTCCGGGGAGCTGTTTTTT.

This chain connects TRBV19 to TRBJ1-6, with D possibly TRBD1 on 5 matching bases. Germline loops: CDR1 LNHDA, CDR2 SQIVND (reference sequence). V lost 3 bases and J lost 1, with 13 bases in between. The CDR3 is 17 residues long. This chain's CDR3 is CASSMGLDGSYNSPLHF. Here the CDR3 DNA reads TGTGCCAGTAGTATGGGACTTGATGGTTCCTATAATTCACCCCTCCACTTT.

The chain links TRBV7-3 to TRBJ2-5, with D perhaps TRBD2 (5 bases). The CDR3 consists of 16 residues. Trimming pared 5 bases from V and 5 bases from J, leaving 21 bases between. Germline V lookup: CDR1 SGHTA, CDR2 FQGTGA. The CDR3 DNA is TGTGCCAGCAGCCCCGGGGTGATGGTAGAGACGGAGACCCAGTACTTC. It yields the protein CASSPGVMVETETQYF.

The V gene is TRBV3-1 (or the pseudogene TRBV3-2), the J gene TRBJ2-7; 10 bases align to TRBD1. The germline V gene encodes CDR1 LGHDT and CDR2 YNNKEL (reference sequence). The CDR3 has 18 residues. Trimming at V came to 2 bases and at J to 1 base, leaving 11 bases not matched to a gene. The DNA of the CDR3 is TGTGCCAGCAGCCAACTCATAGGGAGGACAGGGGGGTCCTACGAGCAGTACTTC. It is translated as CASSQLIGRTGGSYEQYF.

The chain joins TRBV12-3 or TRBV12-4 to TRBJ2-7; weak D call: TRBD1 (6 bases). The CDR3 contains 12 residues. Trimming took 6 bases from V and 5 from J, leaving 11 bases between them. This CDR3 reads CASSRGQNEQYF. In nucleotides, the CDR3 is TGTGCCAGCAGCAGAGGACAGAACGAGCAGTACTTC.

The V call is TRBV7-8, the J call TRBJ1-2, with a weak D call TRBD1 (5 bases). Germline values: CDR1 SGHVS, CDR2 FQNEAQ. Between the trimmed V and J ends, which lost 1 base and 2 bases, there was a span of 11 bases. This CDR3 is 15 amino acids long. The CDR3 nucleotides are TGTGCCAGCAGCTTAGAAGGGGTAGGCAACTATGGCTACACCTTC. This codes for CASSLEGVGNYGYTF.

The chain recombines TRBV6-5 with TRBJ2-3; 7 nucleotides align to TRBD2. The CDR3 contains 16 residues. Trimming cost V 2 bases and J 2 bases; bases outside gene matches: 7. Germline V lookup: CDR1 MNHEY, CDR2 SVGAGI. The CDR3 protein is CASSYGGEKITDTQYF. CDR3 DNA: TGTGCCAGCAGTTACGGGGGGGAAAAGATCACAGATACGCAGTATTTT.

This chain's CDR3 is CASSESAWGSSQPQHF. The CDR3 DNA sequence: TGTGCCAGCAGTGAGTCCGCTTGGGGCTCCTCTCAGCCCCAGCATTTT. This chain links TRBV6-1 with TRBJ1-5; D possibly corresponds to TRBD1 (5 bases). Deletions cut 3 bases from V and 6 bases from J, with 18 bases between. The CDR3 contains 16 residues. Germline lookup yields CDR1 MNHNS and CDR2 SASEGT.

This clone was seen a few times. This chain connects TRBV6-4 to TRBJ1-1; D is possibly TRBD1 (6 bases). V was pared by 6 bases and J by 5 bases, with 13 bases between. Germline assignment: CDR1 MRHNA and CDR2 SNTAGT. This CDR3 is 13 amino acids long. The CDR3 here is CASSPGDETEAFF. CDR3 in DNA: TGTGCCAGCAGCCCAGGGGACGAGACTGAAGCTTTCTTT.

This sequence joins TRBV4-3 and TRBJ2-7; TRBD2 might be the D (5 bases). This CDR3 comprises 14 residues. Trimming left V 4 bases short and J 3 bases short, with 13 bases between. Looked up from germline, CDR1 is LGHNA and CDR2 is YSLEER. The CDR3 bases are TGCGCCAGCAGCCCCGAGCGGATGGACTACGAGCAGTACTTC. Translation gives CASSPERMDYEQYF.

This clone was seen just once. The chain joins TRBV28 to TRBJ2-3, with TRBD1 identical over 8 bases. The CDR3 consists of 20 residues. The germline V gene has CDR1 MDHEN and CDR2 SYDVKM. V lost 6 bases, J lost 0 bases, and 20 bases stayed unmatched. The CDR3 nucleotides are TGTGCCAGCAGACACACAAACGGACAGGGTCTCGCGGGGAGCACAGATACGCAGTATTTT. This codes for CASRHTNGQGLAGSTDTQYF.

V is TRBV20-1 and J is TRBJ2-5; maybe TRBD1 (5 bases). Germline values: CDR1 DFQATT, CDR2 SNEGSKA (reference sequence). Trimming removed 3 bases at V and 5 bases at J, with 13 bases between. The CDR3 length is 13 residues. The DNA for the CDR3 is TGCAGTGCTAGTTTGGGGCCCGGGGAGACCCAGTACTTC. This sequence encodes CSASLGPGETQYF.

CDR3 sequence reads: CASSLGAGLTEAFF. CDR3 in DNA: TGCGCCAGCAGCCTAGGAGCGGGGTTGACTGAAGCTTTCTTT. This rearrangement joins TRBV5-1 to TRBJ1-1; D ambiguous. Trimming pared 4 bases from V and 5 bases from J, leaving 15 bases between. The CDR3 consists of 14 residues. CDR1 and CDR2 from the germline V gene are SGHRS and YFSETQ.

This rearrangement joins TRBV7-9 to TRBJ1-3; maybe TRBD1 (5 bases). This CDR3 has 17 residues. Germline V gene sequence: CDR1 SEHNR, CDR2 FQNEAQ (reference sequence). V was shortened by 5 bases and J by 3 bases, with 20 bases between the two germline ends. The CDR3: CASSRPRGHLGGNTIYF. The CDR3 nucleotides read TGTGCCAGCAGCCGGCCTAGAGGACACCTCGGTGGAAACACCATATATTTT.

This clone was recorded a few times. The genes are TRBV3-1 (or the pseudogene TRBV3-2) and TRBJ2-2; TRBD1 aligns across 9 bases. V was clipped by 3 bases and J by 1 base; unmatched bases: 3. Per germline, CDR1 LGHDT and CDR2 YNNKEL (reference sequence). This CDR3 has 16 residues. In DNA form, the CDR3 reads TGTGCCAGCAGCCATACGACAGGGGGGAACACCGGGGAGCTGTTTTTT. This translates into CASSHTTGGNTGELFF.

V and J are TRBV10-3 and TRBJ2-2, with 7 nucleotides matching TRBD1. V lost 6 bases, J lost 4 bases, and 8 bases stayed unmatched. The CDR3 sequence is 15 residues long. Germline CDR1 is ENHRY and CDR2 is SYGVKD. CDR3 bases: TGTGCCATCAGGAGGGACAGATCGGGCACCGGGGAGCTGTTTTTT. Translated, it gives CAIRRDRSGTGELFF.

The chain uses TRBV2 and TRBJ1-6; D remains unclear. The CDR3 sequence is 14 residues long. Trimming cost V 7 bases and J 10 bases, with 17 bases left between them. CDR1 and CDR2 from the germline V gene are SNHLY and FYNNEI. The CDR3 spells CASTVEAIRSPLHF. In DNA, the CDR3 is TGTGCCAGCACGGTGGAGGCGATCCGGTCACCCCTCCACTTT.